The 21 T cell receptor beta chains in this list originate from one sample, sequenced in a study of tumor and adjacent non-tumor tissue in lung cancer. The library came from three nested PCR rounds adapted from ARM-PCR protocols. MiXCR, applied by TCRdb to the multiplex PCR reads, yields one record per CDR3 protein. Here the sample spans 200,000 to 250,000 distinct CDR3 sequences, roughly 70% being singletons. This sample's RNA came from whole unsorted tissue. Sequences were obtained from lung tumor tissue. Receptor source: a man aged 55 to 70 with non-small cell lung cancer.

Worth noting for this clonotype: An end of the junction does not agree with germline; a read error may underlie this. The rearrangement links TRBV11-2 to TRBJ2-5; 12 nucleotides line up with TRBD1. The germline V gene encodes CDR1 SGHAT and CDR2 FQNNGV. CDR3 size: 16 residues. The DNA for the CDR3 is TGTGCCAGTAGCTCGGCGGGGACAGGGGGCTCAGAGACCCACTACTTC. It yields the protein CASSSAGTGGSETHYF.

This chain uses TRBV12-3 or TRBV12-4 with TRBJ1-2, with TRBD1 as a possible D gene (5 bases). V was cut by 5 bases and J by 2 bases, with 9 bases left in between. The CDR3 totals 13 residues. This chain's CDR3 is CASSVQANYGYTF. CDR3 nucleotide sequence: TGTGCCAGCAGTGTACAGGCCAACTATGGCTACACCTTC.

This clonotype occurred many times. The genes are TRBV29-1 and TRBJ2-7; tentative D call: TRBD1 (6 bases). This CDR3 spans 11 amino acids. Germline-derived CDR1 and CDR2 are SQVTM and ANQGSEA. V lost 5 bases and J 7 bases, leaving 12 bases between the germline ends. The CDR3 DNA reads TGCAGCGTTAAGCGTACAGGGGAGCAGTACTTC. Its translation: CSVKRTGEQYF.

This clonotype has more than one count but fewer than ten. This rearrangement joins TRBV28 to TRBJ1-2; no clear D. Germline CDR1 and CDR2: MDHEN and SYDVKM. This CDR3 is 12 amino acids long. The V gene lost 4 bases and the J gene lost 6 bases, with 9 bases spanning the gap. CDR3 coding DNA: TGTGCCAGCAGTTCCAACAAGGATGGCTACACCTTC. It codes for CASSSNKDGYTF.

This rearrangement joins TRBV11-2 to TRBJ1-2, with 8 bases lining up with TRBD1. V gave up 5 bases and J gave up 2 bases; unmatched junction bases: 7. Germline V gene data show CDR1 as SGHAT and CDR2 as FQNNGV. CDR3 length: 15 amino acids. The CDR3 DNA reads as TGTGCCAGCAGCGTAAGGACAGGGCCCAACTATGGCTACACCTTC. Protein: CASSVRTGPNYGYTF.

The CDR3 DNA is TGCGCCAGCAGCCCGTGGGGCGCAAGCTCCTACGAGCAGTACTTC. Amino acid sequence: CASSPWGASSYEQYF. This chain joins TRBV4-1 and TRBJ2-7; TRBD1 is a possible D gene (5 bases). Germline V gives CDR1 MGHRA, CDR2 YSYEKL. This CDR3 comprises 15 residues. The V and J ends lost 4 bases and 0 bases respectively, with 13 bases between them.

Turning to this clonotype: Compared with germline, one end of the junction differs, possibly owing to a read error. This rearrangement joins TRBV4-1 to TRBJ1-1; TRBD1 might be the D (6 bases). The CDR3 length is 17 residues. Germline V CDR1 and CDR2: MGHRA, YSYEKL. Here the CDR3 reads CASSQPTGVPRNTEASF. CDR3 in DNA: TGCGCCAGCAGCCAACCGACAGGCGTGCCAAGGAACACTGAAGCTTCCTTT.

Comments on this clonotype: Being one base from a much bigger clone, this may be a read error. The rearrangement links TRBV4-2 to TRBJ2-2; D perhaps matches TRBD1 (5 bases). CDR3 length equals 21 residues. CDR1 is LGHNA and CDR2 is YNFKEQ in the germline V gene. V was trimmed by 0 bases and J by 5 bases, leaving 28 bases between them. DNA for the CDR3: TGTGCCAGCAGCCAAGATATCGCAGGGTGGAATAGTGAGATGAGGACCGGGGAGCTGTTTTTT. Protein product: CASSQDIAGWNSEMRTGELFF.

About this clonotype itself: A junction end diverges from the germline sequence, so it may reflect a read error. This CDR3 reads CVSSQSHNEQFF. As DNA, the CDR3 is TGTGTCAGCAGCCAGTCCCACAATGAGCAGTTCTTC. The chain uses TRBV6-2 or TRBV6-3 and TRBJ2-1; D is ambiguous. Germline CDR1 is MNHEY and CDR2 is SVGEGT. CDR3 length: 12 amino acids.

Details on this clonotype: Lacking the conserved final phenylalanine or tryptophan, this CDR3 likely reflects a read error. J is TRBJ1-5 and V is TRBV6-6, with 8 bases matching TRBD1. The assigned J gene may be wrong: the sequence end matches TRBJ2-3 better. CDR3 length equals 14 residues. The germline CDR1 and CDR2 sequences are MNHNY and SVGAGI (reference sequence). The CDR3 loop is CASTTGQGNQPQYY. The CDR3, as DNA: TGTGCCAGCACCACTGGACAGGGCAATCAGCCCCAGTATTAT.

Note on this clonotype: Since a much larger clone is just one base distant, this may be a read error. Given the absence of the conserved phenylalanine or tryptophan at the CDR3 end, a read error is likely. The gene calls are TRBV20-1 and TRBJ2-3; 8 nucleotides match TRBD1. Germline assignment: CDR1 DFQATT and CDR2 SNEGSKA (reference sequence). This CDR3 has 14 residues. V lost 4 bases, J lost 4 bases, and 7 bases stayed unmatched. CDR3 amino acids: CSATGQVVSDTQYS. In DNA, the CDR3 is TGCAGTGCTACGGGACAGGTTGTTTCAGATACGCAGTATTCT.

This clonotype was detected only once. A read error is likely, as this CDR3 ends without the conserved phenylalanine or tryptophan. The rearrangement links TRBV29-1 to TRBJ1-5; the D gene is possibly TRBD1 (5 bases). Trimming left V 4 bases short and J 2 bases short, with 12 bases between. Germline lookup yields CDR1 SQVTM and CDR2 ANQGSEA. The CDR3 totals 14 residues. This CDR3 reads CSVAGGVGNQPQHL. CDR3 DNA: TGCAGCGTTGCGGGGGGGGTTGGCAATCAGCCCCAGCATTTG.

This clonotype was detected a few times. The junction differs from germline at one of its ends, possibly a read error. This chain joins TRBV20-1 and TRBJ1-5; unclear D gene. In germline, CDR1 is DFQATT, CDR2 SNEGSKA (reference sequence). The CDR3 loop spans 13 amino acids. As DNA, the CDR3 is TGTAGTGCTAGAGGCTACGCTGGGCAGCCCCAGCATTTT. Translation gives CSARGYAGQPQHF.

The rearrangement uses TRBV14 and TRBJ1-2; D may be TRBD1 (6 bases). Trimming removed 3 bases at V and 5 bases at J, with 16 bases between. In germline, CDR1 is SGHDN, CDR2 FVKESK. The CDR3 runs 15 residues. CDR3 amino acids: CASSQSGGAWYGYTF. The CDR3 coding sequence is TGTGCCAGCAGCCAGTCCGGGGGGGCATGGTATGGCTACACCTTC.

On this clonotype: This may come from a read error, since a much larger clone is one base off. This chain links TRBV10-2 with TRBJ2-1; 14 bases agree with TRBD2. In germline, CDR1 is WSHSY, CDR2 SAAADI. The CDR3 is 15 amino acids. The CDR3 nucleotides are TGCGCCAGCATTGAGGGACTAGCGGGAGTCAATGAGCAGTTCTTC. The encoded protein is CASIEGLAGVNEQFF.

The chain joins TRBV4-3 to TRBJ2-7, with D hard to call. The CDR3 length is 14 residues. Trimming pared 10 bases from V and 3 bases from J, leaving 19 bases between. Germline assignment: CDR1 LGHNA and CDR2 YSLEER. The CDR3 DNA sequence: TGCGCCAAGAGCCAAGATGGAAGGAGCTACGAGCAGTACTTC. It encodes CAKSQDGRSYEQYF.

As regards this clonotype: An end of the junction does not agree with germline; a read error may underlie this. The V call is TRBV5-4, the J call TRBJ2-3; 9 bases line up with TRBD2. The CDR3 contains 16 residues. Germline V gene sequence: CDR1 SGHNT, CDR2 YYREEE (reference sequence). The CDR3 loop reads CASILVLAGSTDTQYF. The CDR3 region has the DNA TGTGCCAGCATCTTGGTTCTAGCGGGGAGCACAGATACGCAGTATTTT.

With respect to this clonotype: This may arise from a read error, as a much more abundant clone is one base away. This chain connects TRBV11-3 to TRBJ2-7; D possibly uses TRBD1 or TRBD2 (6 bases each). CDR1 and CDR2 from the germline V gene are SGHNT and YENEEA. CDR3 size: 16 residues. Trimming removed 5 bases from V and 3 bases from J, with 20 bases in between. The CDR3 region is CASSTKRGAEYYEQYF. The CDR3 region has the DNA TGTGCCAGCAGCACCAAGAGGGGGGCGGAGTACTACGAGCAGTACTTC.

This rearrangement joins TRBV29-1 to TRBJ2-1; no definite D call. The ends were cut back, 5 bases at V and 6 bases at J, with 14 bases in the middle. The CDR3 runs to 13 residues. The germline V gene has CDR1 SQVTM and CDR2 ANQGSEA. The CDR3 loop is CSVKGNIRNEQFF. The CDR3 coding sequence is TGCAGCGTTAAAGGAAATATCCGCAATGAGCAGTTCTTC.

Details on this clonotype: This may arise from a read error, as a much more abundant clone is one base away. The CDR3 carries no conserved terminal phenylalanine or tryptophan, so it likely arises from a read error. Written as DNA, the CDR3 is TGTGCCAGCAGCCATACTCTAGCGGGAGGAAGCAATGAGCAGTTCCTC. It translates to CASSHTLAGGSNEQFL. V gene TRBV7-9 combines with J gene TRBJ2-1; the match to TRBD2 covers 11 bases. CDR3 length: 16 residues. Germline assignment: CDR1 SEHNR and CDR2 FQNEAQ (reference sequence). The V gene end was trimmed by 5 bases and the J gene end by 6 bases; junction bases not matched to a gene: 9.

About this clonotype itself: A much bigger clone sits one base away, suggesting this may be a read error. The chain combines TRBV20-1 with TRBJ1-2; D may be TRBD1 (6 bases). Per germline, CDR1 DFQATT and CDR2 SNEGSKA (reference sequence). The length of the CDR3 is 13 residues. Trimming removed 8 bases from V and 6 bases from J, with 19 bases in between. The CDR3 is CSTFSQGSHGYTF. CDR3 bases: TGCAGTACGTTTAGCCAGGGGTCCCATGGCTACACCTTC.